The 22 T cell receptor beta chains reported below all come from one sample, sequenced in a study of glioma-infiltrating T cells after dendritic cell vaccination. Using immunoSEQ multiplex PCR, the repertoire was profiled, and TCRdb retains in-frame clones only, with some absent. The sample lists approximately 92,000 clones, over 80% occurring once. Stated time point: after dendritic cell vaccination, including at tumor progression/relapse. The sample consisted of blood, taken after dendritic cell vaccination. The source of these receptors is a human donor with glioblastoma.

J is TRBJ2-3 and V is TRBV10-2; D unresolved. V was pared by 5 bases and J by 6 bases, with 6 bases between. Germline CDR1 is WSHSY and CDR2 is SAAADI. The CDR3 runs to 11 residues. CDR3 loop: CASSPQDTQYF. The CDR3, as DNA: TGCGCCAGCAGTCCCCAGGATACGCAGTATTTT.

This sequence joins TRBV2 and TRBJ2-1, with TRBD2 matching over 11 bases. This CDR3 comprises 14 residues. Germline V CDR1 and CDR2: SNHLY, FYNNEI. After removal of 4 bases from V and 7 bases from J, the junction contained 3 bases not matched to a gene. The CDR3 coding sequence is TGTGCCAGCAGTGGGCTAGCGGGGGGAAATGAGCAGTTCTTC. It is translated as CASSGLAGGNEQFF.

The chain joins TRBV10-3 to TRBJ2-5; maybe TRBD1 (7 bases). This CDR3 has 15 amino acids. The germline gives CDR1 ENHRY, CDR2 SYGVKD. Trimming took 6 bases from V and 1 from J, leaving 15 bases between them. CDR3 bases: TGTGCCATCAGAAACCGACAGGGAGGCCAAGAGACCCAGTACTTC. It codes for CAIRNRQGGQETQYF.

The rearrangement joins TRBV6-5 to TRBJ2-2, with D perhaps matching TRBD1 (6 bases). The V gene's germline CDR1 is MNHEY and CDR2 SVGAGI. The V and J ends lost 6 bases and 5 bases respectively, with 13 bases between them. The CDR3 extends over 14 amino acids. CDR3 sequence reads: CASRRDIRTGELFF. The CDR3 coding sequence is TGTGCCAGCAGAAGGGACATCAGGACCGGGGAGCTGTTTTTT.

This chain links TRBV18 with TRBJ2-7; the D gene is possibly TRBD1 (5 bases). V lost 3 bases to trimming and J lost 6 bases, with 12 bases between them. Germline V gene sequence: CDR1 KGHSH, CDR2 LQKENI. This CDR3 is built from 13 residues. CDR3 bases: TGTGCCAGCTCACCCGGGCAGGGCCGCGAGCAGTACTTC. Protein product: CASSPGQGREQYF.

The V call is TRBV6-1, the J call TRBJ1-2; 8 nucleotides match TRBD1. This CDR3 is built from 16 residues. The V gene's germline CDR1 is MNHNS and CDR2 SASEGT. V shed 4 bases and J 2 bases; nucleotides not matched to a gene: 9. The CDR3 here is CASSAYHDRGNYGYTF. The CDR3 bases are TGTGCCAGCAGTGCGTACCATGACAGGGGAAACTATGGCTACACCTTC.

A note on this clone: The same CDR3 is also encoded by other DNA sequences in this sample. The CDR3 here is CASSGQGGNQPQHF. The DNA of the CDR3 is TGTGCCAGTAGCGGACAGGGAGGCAATCAGCCCCAGCATTTT. The chain combines TRBV19 with TRBJ1-5, with TRBD1 identical over 8 bases. Trimming cost V 6 bases and J 2 bases; bases outside gene matches: 3. The CDR3 extends over 14 amino acids. The germline CDR1 and CDR2 sequences are LNHDA and SQIVND (reference sequence).

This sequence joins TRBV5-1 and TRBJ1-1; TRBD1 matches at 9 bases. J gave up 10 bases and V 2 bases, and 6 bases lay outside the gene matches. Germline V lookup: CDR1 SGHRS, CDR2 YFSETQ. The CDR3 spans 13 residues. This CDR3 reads CASSFWADRGAFF. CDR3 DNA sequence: TGCGCCAGCAGCTTTTGGGCGGACAGGGGAGCTTTCTTT.

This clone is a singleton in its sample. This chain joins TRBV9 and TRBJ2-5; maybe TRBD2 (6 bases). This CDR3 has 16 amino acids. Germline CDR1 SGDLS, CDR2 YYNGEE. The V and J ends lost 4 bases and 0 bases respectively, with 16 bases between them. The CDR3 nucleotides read TGTGCCAGCAGCCCCCGGGACTCCCTGTACCAAGAGACCCAGTACTTC. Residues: CASSPRDSLYQETQYF.

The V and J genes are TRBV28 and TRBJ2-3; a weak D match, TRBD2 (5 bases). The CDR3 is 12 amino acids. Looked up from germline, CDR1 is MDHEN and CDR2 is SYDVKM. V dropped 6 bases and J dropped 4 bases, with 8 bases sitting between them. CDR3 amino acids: CASRTLADTQYF. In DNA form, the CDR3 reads TGTGCCAGCAGGACACTAGCAGATACGCAGTATTTT.

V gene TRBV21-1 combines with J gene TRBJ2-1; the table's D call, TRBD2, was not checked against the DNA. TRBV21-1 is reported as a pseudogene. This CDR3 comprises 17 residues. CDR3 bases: TGTGCCAGCAGCGTCACCAGAAACCGGGGATCCTACAATGAGCAGTTCTTC. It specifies CASSVTRNRGSYNEQFF.

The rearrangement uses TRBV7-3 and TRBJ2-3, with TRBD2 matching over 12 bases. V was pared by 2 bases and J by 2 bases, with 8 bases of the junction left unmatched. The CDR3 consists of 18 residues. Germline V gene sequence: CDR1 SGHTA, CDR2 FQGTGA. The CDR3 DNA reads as TGTGCCAGCAGCTTATGGGGTCGACTAGCGGGAGTCACAGATACGCAGTATTTT. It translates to CASSLWGRLAGVTDTQYF.

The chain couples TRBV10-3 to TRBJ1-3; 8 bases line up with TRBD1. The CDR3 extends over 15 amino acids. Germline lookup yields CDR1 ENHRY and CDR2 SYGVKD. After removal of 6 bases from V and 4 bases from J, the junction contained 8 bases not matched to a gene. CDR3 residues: CAIRETGVGGNTIYF. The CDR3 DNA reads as TGTGCCATCAGGGAGACAGGGGTTGGCGGAAACACCATATATTTT.

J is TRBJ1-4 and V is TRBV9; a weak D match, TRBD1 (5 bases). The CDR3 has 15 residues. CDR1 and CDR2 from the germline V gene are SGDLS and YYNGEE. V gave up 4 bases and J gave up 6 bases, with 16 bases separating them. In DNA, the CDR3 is TGTGCCAGCAGCCCCCGGTGGGGGGGGGATGAAAAACTGTTTTTT. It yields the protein CASSPRWGGDEKLFF.

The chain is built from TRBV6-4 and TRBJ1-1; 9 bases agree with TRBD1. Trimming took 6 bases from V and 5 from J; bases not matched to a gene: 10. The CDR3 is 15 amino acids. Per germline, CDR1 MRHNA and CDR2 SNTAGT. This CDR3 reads CASSEQGAQKTEAFF. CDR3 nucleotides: TGTGCCAGCAGCGAACAGGGGGCGCAGAAAACTGAAGCTTTCTTT.

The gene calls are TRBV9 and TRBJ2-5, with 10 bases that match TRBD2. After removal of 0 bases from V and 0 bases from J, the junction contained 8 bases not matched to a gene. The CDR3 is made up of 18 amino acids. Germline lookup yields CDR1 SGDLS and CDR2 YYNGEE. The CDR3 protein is CASSVELGTSAYQETQYF. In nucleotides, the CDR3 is TGTGCCAGCAGCGTAGAACTAGGGACTAGCGCCTACCAAGAGACCCAGTACTTC. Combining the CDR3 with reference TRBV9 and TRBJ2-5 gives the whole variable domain DSGVTQTPKHLITATGQRVTLRCSPRSGDLSVYWYQQSLDQGLQFLIQYYNGEERAKGNILERFSAQQFPDLHSELNLSSLELGDSALYFCASSVELGTSAYQETQYFGPGTRLLVL.

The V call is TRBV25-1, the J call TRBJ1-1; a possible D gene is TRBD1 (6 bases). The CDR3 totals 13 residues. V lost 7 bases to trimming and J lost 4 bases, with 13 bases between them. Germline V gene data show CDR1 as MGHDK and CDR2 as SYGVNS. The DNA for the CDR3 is TGTGCCAGCACCAGAGGGGGGGGCACTGAAGCTTTCTTT. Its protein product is CASTRGGGTEAFF.

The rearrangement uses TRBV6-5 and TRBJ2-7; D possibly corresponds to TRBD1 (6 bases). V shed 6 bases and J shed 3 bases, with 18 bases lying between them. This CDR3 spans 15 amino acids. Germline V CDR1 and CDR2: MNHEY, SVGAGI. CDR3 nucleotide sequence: TGTGCCAGCAGAGCTAGGACATGGGGGCTCTACGAGCAGTACTTC. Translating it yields CASRARTWGLYEQYF.

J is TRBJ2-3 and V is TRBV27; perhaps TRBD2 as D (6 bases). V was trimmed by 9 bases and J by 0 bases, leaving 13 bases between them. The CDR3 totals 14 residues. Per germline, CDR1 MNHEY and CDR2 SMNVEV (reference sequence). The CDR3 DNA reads TGTGCCAGTGCGGGGAGGAAAAGCACAGATACGCAGTATTTT. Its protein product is CASAGRKSTDTQYF.

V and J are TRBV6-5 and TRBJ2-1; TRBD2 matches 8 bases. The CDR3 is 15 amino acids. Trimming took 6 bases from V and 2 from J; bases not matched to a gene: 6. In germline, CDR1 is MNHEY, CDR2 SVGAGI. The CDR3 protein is CASRATSGPYNEQFF. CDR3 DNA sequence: TGTGCCAGCAGGGCTACTAGCGGTCCCTACAATGAGCAGTTCTTC.

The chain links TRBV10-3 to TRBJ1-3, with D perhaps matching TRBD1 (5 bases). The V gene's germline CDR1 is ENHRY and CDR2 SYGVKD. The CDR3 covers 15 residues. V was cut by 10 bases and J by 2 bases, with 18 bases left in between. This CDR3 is CASIEQVFAGNTIYF. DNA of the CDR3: TGTGCCAGCATAGAACAGGTTTTTGCTGGAAACACCATATATTTT.

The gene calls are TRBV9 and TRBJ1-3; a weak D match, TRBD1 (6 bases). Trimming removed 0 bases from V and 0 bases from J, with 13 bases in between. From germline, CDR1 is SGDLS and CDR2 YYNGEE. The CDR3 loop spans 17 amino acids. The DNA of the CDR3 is TGTGCCAGCAGCGTAGTCCCAGGGGAACCCTCTGGAAACACCATATATTTT. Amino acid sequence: CASSVVPGEPSGNTIYF.